One T cell receptor (beta chain) is described in this entry. The data stem from a study of shared clonotypes between healthy human individuals. Across the whole study: Donor composition was a couple of women and a few men, aged 18 to 49.

This CDR3 region has 19 residues. From germline, CDR1 is MGHRA and CDR2 YSYEKL. With 0 bases clipped from V and 0 bases from J, the junction kept 3 bases outside the gene matches. Data came from immunoSEQ multiplex PCR; TCRdb stores just in-frame clones and leaves some out. The repertoire holds some 2,500,000 clones, with more than 85% as singletons. The clonotype was recovered from a man aged 18 to 30 in good health. Some clones in this sample may be carry-over from other donors' samples. The chain employs TRBV4-1 and TRBJ2-1; 15 positions match TRBD2. Sequencing was performed on naive CD4+ T cells from PBMCs. Subset indicated: CD45RA+ positively selected. The CDR3 reads CASSQDGLAGGGSYNEQFF. The CDR3 DNA follows: TGCGCCAGCAGCCAAGACGGACTAGCGGGAGGGGGCTCCTACAATGAGCAGTTCTTC.